This TCR beta chain was found in a study of technical replicates of blood from a handful of donors. Using immunoSEQ multiplex PCR, the repertoire was profiled, and TCRdb retains in-frame clones only, with some absent. The repertoire holds about 69,000 clones, 80% to 90% seen once, with approximately 5% in the top ten. The receptor comes from a human donor in good health. Some clones in this sample may be carry-over from other donors' samples. The sequenced sample consisted of PBMCs.

The CDR3 region has the DNA TGTGCCAGCAGCGGGGGGACAGGGCTAGCCGGGGAGCTGTTTTTT. Protein product: CASSGGTGLAGELFF. This sequence joins TRBV9 and TRBJ2-2; 9 bases line up with TRBD1. V was clipped by 3 bases and J by 6 bases; unmatched bases: 6. From germline, CDR1 is SGDLS and CDR2 YYNGEE. CDR3 length: 15 amino acids.